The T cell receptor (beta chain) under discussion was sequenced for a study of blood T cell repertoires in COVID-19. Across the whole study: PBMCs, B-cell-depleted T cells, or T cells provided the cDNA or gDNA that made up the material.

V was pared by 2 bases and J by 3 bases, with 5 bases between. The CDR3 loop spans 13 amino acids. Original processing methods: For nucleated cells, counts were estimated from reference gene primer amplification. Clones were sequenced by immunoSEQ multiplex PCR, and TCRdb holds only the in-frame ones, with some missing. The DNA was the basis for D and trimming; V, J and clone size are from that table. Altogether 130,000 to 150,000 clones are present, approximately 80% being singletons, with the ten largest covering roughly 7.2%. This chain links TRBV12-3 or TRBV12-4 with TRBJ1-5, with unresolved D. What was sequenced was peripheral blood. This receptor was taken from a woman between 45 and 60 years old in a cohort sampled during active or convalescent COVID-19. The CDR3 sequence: CASSLQDNQPQHF. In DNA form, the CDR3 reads TGTGCCAGCAGTTTACAGGACAATCAGCCCCAGCATTTT.